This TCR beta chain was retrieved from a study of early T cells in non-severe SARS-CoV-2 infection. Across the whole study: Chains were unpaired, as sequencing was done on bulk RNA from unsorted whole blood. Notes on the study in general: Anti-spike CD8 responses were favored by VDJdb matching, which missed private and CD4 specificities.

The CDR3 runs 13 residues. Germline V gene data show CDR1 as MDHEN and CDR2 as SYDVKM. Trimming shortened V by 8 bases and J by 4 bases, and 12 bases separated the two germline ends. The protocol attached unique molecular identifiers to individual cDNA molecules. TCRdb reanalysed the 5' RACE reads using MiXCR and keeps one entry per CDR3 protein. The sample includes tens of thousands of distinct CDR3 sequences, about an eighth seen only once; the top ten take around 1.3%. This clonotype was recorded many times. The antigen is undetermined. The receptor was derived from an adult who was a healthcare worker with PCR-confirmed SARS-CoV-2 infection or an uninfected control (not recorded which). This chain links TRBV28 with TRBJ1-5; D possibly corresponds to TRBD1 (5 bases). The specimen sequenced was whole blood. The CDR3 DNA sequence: TGTGCCAGCGGAGGGACCGGGAATCAGCCCCAGCATTTT. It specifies CASGGTGNQPQHF. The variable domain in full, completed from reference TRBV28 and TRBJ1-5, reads DVKVTQSSRYLVKRTGEKVFLECVQDMDHENMFWYRQDPGLGLRLIYFSYDVKMKEKGDIPEGYSVSREKKERFSLILESASTNQTSMYLCASGGTGNQPQHFGDGTRLSIL.